Listed below are T cell receptor beta chains from one sample, sequenced in a study of cytomegalovirus exposure and HLA in healthy donors. This table comes from immunoSEQ multiplex PCR, and its TCRdb copy is limited to in-frame clones, with some not included. The ten most abundant clones cover about 12% of a sample with more than 45,000 clones. Sequencing was performed on PBMCs. These receptors originate from a woman in her thirties in good health and CMV-seropositive. The CDR3 runs from the conserved cysteine through the conserved F or W. The D gene is left open where the match is weak.

J gene	V gene	D gene	CDR3 DNA	CDR3 protein
TRBJ1-2	TRBV30	NA	TGTGCCTGGAGGGCGGCCCTGGGTGGCTACACCTTC	CAWRAALGGYTF
TRBJ2-7	TRBV28	NA	TGTGCCAGCAGTTACAGCCTGATATACGAGCAGTACTTC	CASSYSLIYEQYF
TRBJ2-1	TRBV28	TRBD2	TGTGCCAGCAGCCCGGGGGGACGCCGCTACAATGAGCAGTTCTTC	CASSPGGRRYNEQFF
TRBJ2-7	TRBV7-9	NA	TGTGCCAGCAGCGATTGGAGGGAAGCCTACGAGCAGTACTTC	CASSDWREAYEQYF
TRBJ1-5	TRBV9	NA	TGTGCCAGCAGCGTAGGCGGGGTGAGCAATCAGCCCCAGCATTTT	CASSVGGVSNQPQHF
TRBJ2-2	TRBV9	TRBD2	TGTGCCAGCAACCAACTAGCGGGAGGAGACACCGGGGAGCTGTTTTTT	CASNQLAGGDTGELFF
TRBJ2-7	TRBV6-5	TRBD2	TGTGCCAGCAGCCCCAAGCTAGCGGGAGCCTACGAGCAGTACTTC	CASSPKLAGAYEQYF
TRBJ2-6	TRBV6-5	NA	TGTGCCAGCAGTTACCCGGGCTCTGGGGCCAACGTCCTGACTTTC	CASSYPGSGANVLTF
TRBJ1-5	TRBV30	NA	TGTGCCTGGAGACAGAGTAGCAATCAGCCCCAGCATTTT	CAWRQSSNQPQHF
TRBJ2-2	TRBV4-1	NA	TGCGCCAGCAGCCAACGGAACACCGGGGAGCTGTTTTTT	CASSQRNTGELFF
TRBJ1-1	TRBV5-4	NA	TGTGCCAGCAGCTTGGGAGGGGGATACACTGAAGCTTTCTTT	CASSLGGGYTEAFF
TRBJ1-2	TRBV11-2	TRBD1	TGTGCCAGCAGCTTATTCCGGGACAGCTATGGCTACACCTTC	CASSLFRDSYGYTF
TRBJ1-6	TRBV4-2	NA	TGTGCCAGCAGCCAAGGGATCAGGGCAAATTCACCCCTCCACTTT	CASSQGIRANSPLHF
TRBJ2-1	TRBV7-2	TRBD2	TGTGCCAGCAGCTTAGCTAGCGGGGGACCCAACAATGAGCAGTTCTTC	CASSLASGGPNNEQFF
TRBJ2-7	TRBV6-5	NA	TGTGCCAGCAGAAGCCCTTCGGACTCCTCCTACGAGCAGTACTTC	CASRSPSDSSYEQYF
TRBJ2-3	TRBV19	NA	TGTGCCAGTACCGGGGGAAGAACAGATACGCAGTATTTT	CASTGGRTDTQYF
TRBJ2-7	TRBV11-2	TRBD1	TGTGCCAGCAGCCCCGGCAGCCGGTACAGGGGCGAGCAGTACTTC	CASSPGSRYRGEQYF
TRBJ1-1	TRBV28	TRBD1	TGTGCCAGCACCGGGGACAGGTCTGAAGATTTCTTT	CASTGDRSEDFF
TRBJ1-5	TRBV2	NA	TGTGCCAGCAGTCGGGACACTAATCAGCCCCAGCATTTT	CASSRDTNQPQHF
TRBJ2-5	TRBV30	TRBD2	TGTGCCTCCCGAGAAACTAGCGATTTAGGGACCCAGTACTTC	CASRETSDLGTQYF
TRBJ1-2	TRBV6-5	NA	TGTGCCAGCGGAGTTGGACAGCGCTATGGCTACACCTTC	CASGVGQRYGYTF
TRBJ2-5	TRBV6-5	NA	TGTGCGACCGGCACTATAAGTCAACAAGAGACCCAGTACTTC	CATGTISQQETQYF
TRBJ2-7	TRBV6-5	NA	TGTGCCAGCAGTCGGACTGGGGTCGAGCAGTACTTC	CASSRTGVEQYF
TRBJ2-1	TRBV29-1	NA	TGCAGCGTCAGCCGGGATACGTACAATGAGCAGTTCTTC	CSVSRDTYNEQFF
TRBJ2-7	TRBV11-2	TRBD1	TGTGCCAGCAGCTTATCACAGGGGGCCTACGAGCAGTACTTC	CASSLSQGAYEQYF
TRBJ1-1	TRBV29-1	NA	TGCAGCGTTGTCGGGTGGCGGACTGAAGCTTTCTTT	CSVVGWRTEAFF
TRBJ2-5	TRBV7-9	NA	TGTGCCAGCAGCTTAAACGCGGGGGCCCAAGAGACCCAGTACTTC	CASSLNAGAQETQYF
TRBJ2-5	TRBV6-5	TRBD2	TGTGCCAGCAGAGGACTAGTGGCTGAGACCCAGTACTTC	CASRGLVAETQYF
TRBJ2-5	TRBV5-1	NA	TGCGCCAGCAGCTCGACGCCTACAGGGAAAGAGACCCAGTACTTC	CASSSTPTGKETQYF
TRBJ1-2	TRBV5-4	NA	TGTGCCAGCAGCAACAGACAGTTCGACTATGGCTACACCTTC	CASSNRQFDYGYTF
TRBJ2-1	TRBV7-9	NA	TGTGCCAGCAGCTTAGAAGGCAGGGCCTACAATGAGCAGTTCTTC	CASSLEGRAYNEQFF
TRBJ2-7	TRBV18	TRBD1	TGTGCCAGCTCAGCACCGGGACAGGGGGCTCGGGAGCAGTACTTC	CASSAPGQGAREQYF
TRBJ1-2	TRBV19	NA	TGTGCCAGTAGTATATGGGCCGGGGACTACACCTTC	CASSIWAGDYTF